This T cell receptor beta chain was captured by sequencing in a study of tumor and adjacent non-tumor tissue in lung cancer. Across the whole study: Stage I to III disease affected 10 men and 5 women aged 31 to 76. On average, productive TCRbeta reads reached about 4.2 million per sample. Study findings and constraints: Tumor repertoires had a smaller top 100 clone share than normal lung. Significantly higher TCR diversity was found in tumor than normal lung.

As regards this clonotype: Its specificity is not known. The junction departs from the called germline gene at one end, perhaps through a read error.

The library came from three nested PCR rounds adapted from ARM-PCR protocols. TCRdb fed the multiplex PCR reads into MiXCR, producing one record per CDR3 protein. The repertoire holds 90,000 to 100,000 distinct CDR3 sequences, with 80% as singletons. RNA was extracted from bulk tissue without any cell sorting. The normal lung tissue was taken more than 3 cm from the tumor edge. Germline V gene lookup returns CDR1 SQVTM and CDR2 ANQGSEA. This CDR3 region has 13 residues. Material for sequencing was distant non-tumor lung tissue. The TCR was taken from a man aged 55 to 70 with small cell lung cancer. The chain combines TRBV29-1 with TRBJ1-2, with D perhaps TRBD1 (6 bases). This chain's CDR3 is CSVRYREGYGYTF. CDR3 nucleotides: TGTAGCGTAAGGTACAGGGAGGGCTATGGCTACACCTTC.